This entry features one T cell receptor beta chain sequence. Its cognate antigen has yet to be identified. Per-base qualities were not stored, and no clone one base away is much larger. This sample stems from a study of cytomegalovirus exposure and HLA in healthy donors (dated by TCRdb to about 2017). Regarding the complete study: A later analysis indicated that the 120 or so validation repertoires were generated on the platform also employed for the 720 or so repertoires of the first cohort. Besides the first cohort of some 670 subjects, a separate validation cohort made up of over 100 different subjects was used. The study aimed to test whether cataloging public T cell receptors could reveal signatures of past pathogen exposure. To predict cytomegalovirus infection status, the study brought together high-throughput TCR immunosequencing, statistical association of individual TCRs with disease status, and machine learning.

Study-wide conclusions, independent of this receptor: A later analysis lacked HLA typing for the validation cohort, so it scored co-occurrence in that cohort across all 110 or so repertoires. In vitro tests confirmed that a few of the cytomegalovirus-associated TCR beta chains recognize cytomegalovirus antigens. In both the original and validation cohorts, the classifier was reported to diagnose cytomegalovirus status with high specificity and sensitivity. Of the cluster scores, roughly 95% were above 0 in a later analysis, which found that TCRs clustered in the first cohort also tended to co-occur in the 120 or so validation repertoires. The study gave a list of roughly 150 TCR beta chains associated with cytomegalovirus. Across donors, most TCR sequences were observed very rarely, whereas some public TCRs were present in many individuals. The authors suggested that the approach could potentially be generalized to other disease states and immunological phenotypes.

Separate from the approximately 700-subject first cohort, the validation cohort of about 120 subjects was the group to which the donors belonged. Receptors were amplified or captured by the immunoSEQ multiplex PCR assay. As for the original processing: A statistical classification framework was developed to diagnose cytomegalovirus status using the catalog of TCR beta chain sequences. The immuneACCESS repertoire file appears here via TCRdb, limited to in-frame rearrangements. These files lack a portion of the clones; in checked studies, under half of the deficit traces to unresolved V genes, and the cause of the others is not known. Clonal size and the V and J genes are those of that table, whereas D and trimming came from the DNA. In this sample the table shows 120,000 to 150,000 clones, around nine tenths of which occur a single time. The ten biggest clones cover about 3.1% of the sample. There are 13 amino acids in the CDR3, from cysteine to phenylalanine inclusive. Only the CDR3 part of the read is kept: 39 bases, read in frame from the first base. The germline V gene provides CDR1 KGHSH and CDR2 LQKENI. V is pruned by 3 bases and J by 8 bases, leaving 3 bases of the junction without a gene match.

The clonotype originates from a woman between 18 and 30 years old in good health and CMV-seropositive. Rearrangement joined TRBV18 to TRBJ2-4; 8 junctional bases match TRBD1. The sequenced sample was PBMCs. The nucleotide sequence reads TGTGCCAGCTCACCCCAACAGGGGGACATTCAGTACTTC. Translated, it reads CASSPQQGDIQYF.